Below, 14 T cell receptor beta chains from the same sample are listed, as sequenced in a study of blood T cell repertoires in COVID-19. Assay used: immunoSEQ multiplex PCR; TCRdb lists only in-frame clones, some missing. The profile shows 210,000 or so clones, approximately 80% of them singletons. The sample comprised peripheral blood. These receptor sequences come from a woman older than 75 with acute or convalescent COVID-19.

This chain links TRBV7-3 with TRBJ2-1; TRBD2 matches 11 bases. Germline-derived CDR1 and CDR2 are SGHTA and FQGTGA. V was clipped by 4 bases and J by 4 bases; unmatched bases: 6. The CDR3 is made up of 16 amino acids. CDR3 loop: CASSSRLAGSYNEQFF. CDR3 bases: TGTGCCAGCAGCTCCCGACTAGCGGGGTCATACAATGAGCAGTTCTTC. The variable domain in full, completed from reference TRBV7-3 and TRBJ2-1, reads GAGVSQTPSNKVTEKGKYVELRCDPISGHTALYWYRQSLGQGPEFLIYFQGTGAADDSGLPNDRFFAVRPEGSVSTLKIQRTERGDSAVYLCASSSRLAGSYNEQFFGPGTRLTVL.

This chain joins TRBV7-9 and TRBJ2-5; maybe TRBD2 (7 bases). This CDR3 comprises 13 residues. CDR1 SEHNR and CDR2 FQNEAQ come from the germline V gene (reference sequence). The V gene lost 6 bases and the J gene lost 7 bases, with 15 bases spanning the gap. The CDR3 DNA sequence: TGTGCCAGCAGTCCCGGGGGGCTCGGGACCCAGTACTTC. The encoded protein is CASSPGGLGTQYF.

The V and J genes are TRBV7-3 and TRBJ2-2; D might be TRBD1 (6 bases). There are 15 residues in the CDR3. Germline V gene lookup returns CDR1 SGHTA and CDR2 FQGTGA. The V and J ends lost 3 bases and 3 bases respectively, with 11 bases between them. CDR3 sequence reads: CASSLSGVDTGELFF. CDR3 bases: TGTGCCAGCAGCTTGTCAGGGGTGGACACCGGGGAGCTGTTTTTT.

J is TRBJ1-2 and V is TRBV7-8; D not resolved. The length of the CDR3 is 16 residues. Germline V gives CDR1 SGHVS, CDR2 FQNEAQ. V was shortened by 5 bases and J by 5 bases, with 21 bases between the two germline ends. CDR3 nucleotide sequence: TGTGCCAGCAGCCCCGGGAAATTGGAGGCGCTGTATGGCTACACCTTC. It yields the protein CASSPGKLEALYGYTF. Using reference TRBV7-8 and TRBJ1-2 for the parts outside the CDR3, the full variable domain is GAGVSQSPRYKVAKRGQDVALRCDPISGHVSLFWYQQALGQGPEFLTYFQNEAQLDKSGLPSDRFFAERPEGSVSTLKIQRTQQEDSAVYLCASSPGKLEALYGYTFGSGTRLTVV.

This clone was seen a single time. V and J are TRBV12-3 or TRBV12-4 and TRBJ2-4; 8 bases agree with TRBD2. CDR3 length: 12 amino acids. V was pared by 8 bases and J by 6 bases, with 3 bases of the junction left unmatched. CDR3 DNA sequence: TGTGCCAGCTCCGGGGGGGGAAACATTCAGTACTTC. It encodes CASSGGGNIQYF.

The gene calls are TRBV5-5 and TRBJ2-7, with D maybe TRBD2 (6 bases). The CDR3 consists of 15 residues. Germline CDR1 is SGHKS and CDR2 is YYEKEE (reference sequence). Trimming shortened V by 0 bases and J by 0 bases, and 10 bases separated the two germline ends. The CDR3 coding sequence is TGTGCCAGCAGCTTGGCCGGCGGGGTCTCCTACGAGCAGTACTTC. Its translation: CASSLAGGVSYEQYF. Full variable domain (outside the CDR3, taken from reference TRBV5-5 and TRBJ2-7): DAGVTQSPTHLIKTRGQQVTLRCSPISGHKSVSWYQQVLGQGPQFIFQYYEKEERGRGNFPDRFSARQFPNYSSELNVNALLLGDSALYLCASSLAGGVSYEQYFGPGTRLTVT.

Of note for this clone: Distinct nucleotide sequences in the sample also encode this CDR3. J is TRBJ1-5 and V is TRBV5-1; 7 nucleotides align to TRBD1. CDR1 and CDR2 from the germline V gene are SGHRS and YFSETQ. The CDR3 loop spans 13 amino acids. J lost 5 bases, V lost 1 base, and 0 bases had no gene match. In nucleotides, the CDR3 is TGCGCCAGCAGCTTGCAGGGGGATCAGCCCCAGCATTTT. Translated, it gives CASSLQGDQPQHF.

The V and J genes are TRBV5-1 and TRBJ1-1; 7 bases match TRBD1. The CDR3 totals 14 residues. The germline V gene encodes CDR1 SGHRS and CDR2 YFSETQ. V lost 5 bases and J lost 3; bases outside the gene matches: 7. DNA for the CDR3: TGCGCCAGCAGTCGGGACAGACCCGACACTGAAGCTTTCTTT. This sequence encodes CASSRDRPDTEAFF.

This chain uses TRBV18 with TRBJ2-1, with 9 bases aligning to TRBD2. This CDR3 has 14 residues. V was pared by 0 bases and J by 9 bases, with 3 bases of the junction left unmatched. Germline V gene lookup returns CDR1 KGHSH and CDR2 LQKENI. CDR3 sequence reads: CASSPPAGGGEQFF. CDR3 sequence (DNA): TGTGCCAGCTCACCACCAGCGGGAGGAGGTGAGCAGTTCTTC. Variable domain in full (rest from reference TRBV18 and TRBJ2-1): NAGVMQNPRHLVRRRGQEARLRCSPMKGHSHVYWYRQLPEEGLKFMVYLQKENIIDESGMPKERFSAEFPKEGPSILRIQQVVRGDSAAYFCASSPPAGGGEQFFGPGTRLTVL.

This chain joins TRBV14 and TRBJ2-7; 8 nucleotides align to TRBD1. Germline V gene sequence: CDR1 SGHDN, CDR2 FVKESK. V lost 3 bases to trimming and J lost 4 bases; unmatched junction nucleotides: 8. The CDR3 runs 15 residues. In DNA form, the CDR3 reads TGTGCCAGCAGCCATGGACAGGGATTCTATTACGAGCAGTACTTC. It specifies CASSHGQGFYYEQYF.

The V and J genes are TRBV19 and TRBJ1-4; possible D gene TRBD1, 6 bases. Germline V gene sequence: CDR1 LNHDA, CDR2 SQIVND (reference sequence). V was clipped by 3 bases and J by 6 bases, with 11 bases between them. This CDR3 spans 14 amino acids. This CDR3 reads CASSIRGADEKLFF. Here the CDR3 DNA reads TGTGCCAGTAGTATCCGGGGGGCGGATGAAAAACTGTTTTTT.

The chain employs TRBV5-1 and TRBJ2-3, with 7 bases aligning to TRBD2. CDR1 and CDR2 from the germline V gene are SGHRS and YFSETQ. The CDR3 contains 16 residues. Losses at the gene ends were 1 base for V and 1 base for J; bases not matched to a gene: 6. The CDR3 region is CASSLISAGGTDTQYF. The CDR3 DNA sequence: TGCGCCAGCAGCTTGATTAGCGCGGGGGGCACAGATACGCAGTATTTT.

The chain links TRBV5-1 to TRBJ2-2, with D tentatively TRBD2 (5 bases). Germline CDR1 is SGHRS and CDR2 is YFSETQ. The germline V and J ends were trimmed by 5 bases and 7 bases, with 9 bases remaining between them. The CDR3 has 12 residues. The CDR3 protein is CASRPEGGELFF. The CDR3 DNA is TGCGCCAGCAGGCCCGAGGGCGGGGAGCTGTTTTTT.

The CDR3 DNA sequence: TGTGCCATTACCGCGTCAGTACAAGGGGGCGAGCAGTACTTC. This encodes CAITASVQGGEQYF. The chain couples TRBV10-3 to TRBJ2-7, with D possibly being TRBD1 (6 bases). Germline V CDR1 and CDR2: ENHRY, SYGVKD. The CDR3 has 14 amino acids. The V gene lost 9 bases and the J gene lost 6 bases, with 21 bases spanning the gap.